The 2 T cell receptor beta chains given below trace back to one sample, sequenced in a study of cytomegalovirus exposure and HLA in healthy donors. Profiling relied on immunoSEQ multiplex PCR, and the TCRdb table lists in-frame clones only, not all of them. The sample holds hundreds of thousands of clones; roughly 87% are singletons and the top ten take around 13%. Sequenced: PBMCs. These receptors came from a man younger than 35 in good health and CMV-seropositive.

This clone occurred a few times. The chain uses TRBV4-2 and TRBJ2-7, with TRBD2 matching 8 bases. Per germline, CDR1 LGHNA and CDR2 YNFKEQ. CDR3 length: 15 residues. Trimming cost V 6 bases and J 3 bases; bases outside gene matches: 10. The CDR3 is CASSPTTSEFYEQYF. CDR3 sequence (DNA): TGTGCCAGCAGTCCTACGACTAGCGAGTTCTACGAGCAGTACTTC.

The chain uses TRBV11-2 and TRBJ1-1; 9 bases match TRBD1. The junction had 9 bases not matched to a gene; V was cut back by 5 bases and J by 11 bases. The CDR3 is made up of 13 amino acids. Germline lookup yields CDR1 SGHAT and CDR2 FQNNGV. The CDR3 is CASSPYPGTGAFF. The CDR3 coding sequence is TGTGCCAGCAGCCCCTATCCCGGGACAGGGGCTTTCTTT.